Included here is one T cell receptor beta chain sequence, with context. What it binds is unknown. These data originate in a study of a mutant IDH1 vaccine in newly diagnosed glioma. Study background: The first vaccination came 4-6 weeks after radiotherapy alone, or with temozolomide cycles.

The time point here: week 5, during vaccination. Mutant IDH1 20-mer peptide, at 300 ug, made up each vaccine dose, with topical imiquimod. Study conclusions and caveats: Changes in the top peripheral T cell clonotypes seemingly had no bearing on pseudoprogression. Induction of immune responses by the vaccine occurred in just under 95% of patients.

Clones were sequenced by immunoSEQ multiplex PCR, and TCRdb holds only the in-frame ones, with some missing. The repertoire consists of approximately 76,000 clones, with 90% to 95% occurring once and the leading ten covering approximately 0.6%. V lost 2 bases, J lost 3 bases, and 18 bases lay in between. CDR1 and CDR2 (germline): SGDLS, YYNGEE. This CDR3 comprises 16 residues. This specimen was PBMCs, taken from a glioma patient whose treatment included an IDH1 peptide vaccine. The sequence was obtained from a woman aged 45-60 years with glioma. The chain combines TRBV9 with TRBJ2-7; D is possibly TRBD2 (6 bases). The CDR3 spells CASSVGPSGAGYEQYF. The CDR3 region has the DNA TGTGCCAGCAGCGTGGGTCCCAGCGGAGCGGGCTACGAGCAGTACTTC.